This T cell receptor (beta chain) was sequenced in a study of blood T cell repertoires in COVID-19. The data were produced by immunoSEQ multiplex PCR, yet TCRdb's version contains in-frame clones alone and is incomplete. The sample carries 450,000 to 500,000 clones, 87% recorded once. Germline V gene lookup returns CDR1 MGHRA and CDR2 YSYEKL. This CDR3 comprises 16 residues. V lost 7 bases and J lost 7; bases outside the gene matches: 14. The sample consisted of PBMCs or T cells enriched from blood (not recorded which). The sequence was obtained from a woman between 18 and 29 years old who had recovered from COVID-19. The gene calls are TRBV4-1 and TRBJ1-4, with TRBD1 matching over 8 bases. CDR3 sequence: CASTGQGTERGEKLFF. The CDR3 DNA follows: TGCGCCAGCACCGGACAGGGTACGGAAAGGGGTGAAAAACTGTTTTTT.